These 8 T cell receptor beta chains were all obtained from the same sample, sequenced in a study of control samples from healthy donors and cancer patients. The repertoire was sequenced with immunoSEQ multiplex PCR; TCRdb's copy has only in-frame clones and lacks some. The data contain more than 20,000 clones, around 90% of them singletons. The sequenced sample was PBMCs. These receptor sequences come from a middle-aged man with lung cancer.

The chain employs TRBV6-6 and TRBJ2-5; 12 bases map to TRBD2. V lost 7 bases, J lost 5 bases, and 11 bases stayed unmatched. Germline CDR1 reads MNHNY; CDR2 reads SVGAGI (reference sequence). The CDR3 is made up of 16 amino acids. DNA for the CDR3: TGTGCCAGCAACCTAGGGGGACTAGCGGGTCGTGAGACCCAGTACTTC. It yields the protein CASNLGGLAGRETQYF.

This chain joins TRBV4-3 and TRBJ2-7; a possible D gene is TRBD2 (7 bases). CDR1 and CDR2 (germline): LGHNA, YSLEER. Trimming removed 0 bases from V and 4 bases from J, with 16 bases in between. The CDR3 runs 16 residues. Written as DNA, the CDR3 is TGCGCCAGCAGCCAAGATCAAGGGGGGAGGGGATACGAGCAGTACTTC. It codes for CASSQDQGGRGYEQYF.

In its sample, this clone was seen a few times. The chain links TRBV29-1 to TRBJ1-1; 9 bases match TRBD1. Unmatched junction bases numbered 6, after V lost 5 bases and J lost 5 bases. This CDR3 has 13 amino acids. Germline V gene lookup returns CDR1 SQVTM and CDR2 ANQGSEA. This CDR3 is CSVKGQGRTEAFF. CDR3 nucleotides: TGCAGCGTTAAGGGACAGGGAAGGACTGAAGCTTTCTTT.

The DNA of the CDR3 is TGTGCCAGCAGCTTAAACAGGGGCTTTTGGCAGCCCCAGCATTTT. Encoded protein: CASSLNRGFWQPQHF. The V call is TRBV5-6, the J call TRBJ1-5, with 7 bases fitting TRBD1. Germline V gives CDR1 SGHDT, CDR2 YYEEEE. The V gene end was trimmed by 2 bases and the J gene end by 7 bases; junction bases not matched to a gene: 9. The length of the CDR3 is 15 residues.

J is TRBJ2-5 and V is TRBV2; 8 bases fit TRBD2. After removal of 8 bases from V and 4 bases from J, the junction contained 12 bases not matched to a gene. CDR3 length: 15 amino acids. The germline gives CDR1 SNHLY, CDR2 FYNNEI. The CDR3 region is CASLPRSGGRETQYF. CDR3 in DNA: TGTGCCAGCCTCCCGAGGAGCGGGGGTAGAGAGACCCAGTACTTC.

The genes are TRBV18 and TRBJ2-3; 9 bases line up with TRBD1. Germline V gene sequence: CDR1 KGHSH, CDR2 LQKENI. The trim removed 3 bases at V and 1 base at J, leaving 2 bases unmatched. CDR3 length equals 15 residues. CDR3 sequence reads: CASSPNRGRTDTQYF. The CDR3 DNA reads as TGTGCCAGCTCACCGAACAGGGGGCGCACAGATACGCAGTATTTT.

This clone was observed once. The rearrangement links TRBV19 to TRBJ2-7, with 8 nucleotides matching TRBD1. This CDR3 contains 14 residues. The germline CDR1 and CDR2 sequences are LNHDA and SQIVND (reference sequence). V shed 4 bases and J 5 bases; nucleotides not matched to a gene: 7. The CDR3 nucleotides are TGTGCCAGTAGTAAAGGACAGGGCGGGAACGAGCAGTACTTC. Translating it yields CASSKGQGGNEQYF.

The rearrangement uses TRBV19 and TRBJ1-2; 10 bases fit TRBD1. The length of the CDR3 is 14 residues. Trimming took 9 bases from V and 5 from J; bases not matched to a gene: 9. Germline V gene sequence: CDR1 LNHDA, CDR2 SQIVND (reference sequence). The CDR3 DNA follows: TGTGCCAGCCTGCCTCGGGACAGGGGATATGGCTACACCTTC. Translating gives CASLPRDRGYGYTF.